This passage covers 5 T cell receptor beta chains from one sample sequenced in a study of blood T cells in healthy people across ages. The authors ran a second PCR of about 6 to 12 cycles using a sample-barcoded 5' primer and a J-beta primer mix. MiXCR was run by TCRdb on the 5' RACE reads, yielding one entry per CDR3 protein. Among about 730,000 distinct CDR3 sequences listed, roughly 44% were seen once. Sequences were obtained from blood. These receptors originate from a woman in her sixties in good health.

The V call is TRBV27, the J call TRBJ2-6, with 12 bases lining up with TRBD1. Germline V gives CDR1 MNHEY, CDR2 SMNVEV (reference sequence). CDR3 length: 17 residues. V was clipped by 5 bases and J by 2 bases; unmatched bases: 4. The chain's CDR3 is CASSQGTGGAGANVLTF. The CDR3 bases are TGTGCCAGCAGTCAAGGGACAGGGGGCGCTGGGGCCAACGTCCTGACTTTC.

The chain joins TRBV27 to TRBJ2-1; 9 bases fit TRBD1. V gave up 6 bases and J gave up 3 bases; unmatched junction bases: 6. The CDR3 consists of 15 residues. Per germline, CDR1 MNHEY and CDR2 SMNVEV (reference sequence). In DNA, the CDR3 is TGTGCCAGCAGACCCGGGACAGGGTTCTACAATGAGCAGTTCTTC. This codes for CASRPGTGFYNEQFF.

The V call is TRBV18, the J call TRBJ2-5; possibly TRBD2 for D (6 bases). V was clipped by 3 bases and J by 4 bases, with 9 bases between them. Germline CDR1 and CDR2: KGHSH and LQKENI. This CDR3 is 13 amino acids long. The DNA for the CDR3 is TGTGCCAGCTCACCTGTGGAGGGAGAGACCCAGTACTTC. Encoded protein: CASSPVEGETQYF.

This sequence joins TRBV20-1 and TRBJ1-6, with 9 bases matching TRBD1. The CDR3 sequence is 14 residues long. The V gene's germline CDR1 is DFQATT and CDR2 SNEGSKA (reference sequence). CDR3 amino acids: CGTYRGLENSPLHF. CDR3 nucleotide sequence: TGCGGTACGTACAGGGGGCTGGAGAATTCACCCCTCCACTTT.

This clonotype has a single count. The rearrangement uses TRBV12-3 or TRBV12-4 and TRBJ1-2; no definite D call. The V and J ends lost 7 bases and 2 bases respectively, with 11 bases between them. The CDR3 runs 13 residues. CDR3 in DNA: TGTGCCAGCAACCCCCCTGGGAACTATGGCTACACCTTC. Amino acids: CASNPPGNYGYTF.